Each of the 13 T cell receptor beta chains below was sequenced from the same sample in a study of OX40 agonist ivuxolimab in advanced cancers. Some clones are missing from TCRdb's copy, which holds only in-frame ones; the method was immunoSEQ multiplex PCR. The sample contains more than 70,000 clones, 89% of which appear only once. Sequenced material: CD4+ or CD8+ T cells sorted from blood, taken in a trial of the OX40 agonist ivuxolimab. The receptors stem from an adult with an advanced solid tumor such as melanoma, head and neck, liver or kidney cancer.

V and J are TRBV28 and TRBJ2-5, with 8 positions matching TRBD2. CDR3 length: 14 amino acids. J gave up 5 bases and V 2 bases, and 4 bases lay outside the gene matches. Per the germline V gene, CDR1 is MDHEN and CDR2 is SYDVKM. CDR3: CASSLGLAGETQYF. The DNA of the CDR3 is TGTGCCAGCAGTTTAGGACTAGCAGGGGAGACCCAGTACTTC. Drawing the rest from reference TRBV28 and TRBJ2-5, the complete variable domain is DVKVTQSSRYLVKRTGEKVFLECVQDMDHENMFWYRQDPGLGLRLIYFSYDVKMKEKGDIPEGYSVSREKKERFSLILESASTNQTSMYLCASSLGLAGETQYFGPGTRLLVL.

This chain uses TRBV28 with TRBJ2-2; no clear D. CDR3 size: 14 residues. V lost 0 bases, J lost 3 bases, and 5 bases lay in between. Germline V CDR1 and CDR2: MDHEN, SYDVKM. As DNA, the CDR3 is TGTGCCAGCAGTTTATGGGGTGACACCGGGGAGCTGTTTTTT. Protein: CASSLWGDTGELFF. Complete variable domain (other parts from reference TRBV28 and TRBJ2-2): DVKVTQSSRYLVKRTGEKVFLECVQDMDHENMFWYRQDPGLGLRLIYFSYDVKMKEKGDIPEGYSVSREKKERFSLILESASTNQTSMYLCASSLWGDTGELFFGEGSRLTVL.

The CDR3 DNA is TGTGCCAGCAGCCCGAGGAGGGCCGGCACAGATACGCAGTATTTT. This translates into CASSPRRAGTDTQYF. This rearrangement joins TRBV7-3 to TRBJ2-3, with D maybe TRBD2 (6 bases). Trimming cost V 5 bases and J 1 base, with 13 bases left between them. This CDR3 has 15 amino acids. In germline, CDR1 is SGHTA, CDR2 FQGTGA.

The chain carries TRBV6-5 and TRBJ2-4; the D is unclear. Per germline, CDR1 MNHEY and CDR2 SVGAGI. The CDR3 contains 14 residues. V lost 6 bases and J 0 bases, leaving 9 bases between the germline ends. CDR3 sequence (DNA): TGTGCCAGCAGCCAACAACTAGCCAAAAACATTCAGTACTTC. It encodes CASSQQLAKNIQYF.

The J gene is TRBJ2-7, the V gene TRBV2; D is perhaps TRBD1 or TRBD2 (5 bases each). The CDR3 sequence is 14 residues long. CDR1 is SNHLY, CDR2 FYNNEI, per germline. V was trimmed by 6 bases and J by 3 bases, leaving 15 bases between them. CDR3 loop: CASRDPGRNYEQYF. As DNA, the CDR3 is TGTGCCAGCAGGGACCCGGGACGGAACTACGAGCAGTACTTC.

The rearrangement links TRBV4-2 to TRBJ1-5, with 11 bases lining up with TRBD1. V dropped 3 bases and J dropped 10; count of bases not matched to a gene: 11. This CDR3 is built from 16 residues. Germline assignment: CDR1 LGHNA and CDR2 YNFKEQ. The CDR3 sequence: CASSHDNGQGAQPQHF. The CDR3 coding sequence is TGTGCCAGCAGCCACGATAATGGACAGGGGGCACAACCCCAGCATTTT.

The chain has TRBV2 and TRBJ1-1, with 8 bases identical to TRBD1. V dropped 7 bases and J dropped 5; count of bases not matched to a gene: 9. The CDR3 totals 14 residues. Per the germline V gene, CDR1 is SNHLY and CDR2 is FYNNEI. The CDR3 nucleotides read TGTGCCAGCACGGGTCAGGGGGCGGGTACTGAAGCTTTCTTT. It translates to CASTGQGAGTEAFF.

The chain combines TRBV9 with TRBJ1-6; D is undetermined. CDR3 length: 17 amino acids. The germline V gene encodes CDR1 SGDLS and CDR2 YYNGEE. The V end was cut by 4 bases, the J end by 0 bases, with 14 bases between. The CDR3 loop is CASSPRRASSYNSPLHF. The CDR3 region has the DNA TGTGCCAGCAGCCCCAGACGTGCCAGCTCCTATAATTCACCCCTCCACTTT.

This clone was picked up a small number of times. This rearrangement joins TRBV2 to TRBJ1-5, with D uncertain. With 3 bases removed from V and 5 bases from J, the gap between germline ends came to 14 bases. Germline loops: CDR1 SNHLY, CDR2 FYNNEI. This CDR3 has 15 amino acids. The CDR3 sequence is CASSEKVFTDQPQHF. The DNA of the CDR3 is TGTGCCAGCAGTGAGAAGGTATTTACGGATCAGCCCCAGCATTTT.

The rearrangement uses TRBV6-5 and TRBJ2-5; TRBD1 matches 8 bases. The junction had 0 bases not matched to a gene; V was cut back by 0 bases and J by 9 bases. In germline, CDR1 is MNHEY, CDR2 SVGAGI. This CDR3 comprises 12 residues. CDR3 protein: CASSYSTGAQYF. CDR3 DNA: TGTGCCAGCAGTTACTCGACAGGGGCCCAGTACTTC.

This clone was seen only a few times. The chain combines TRBV10-3 with TRBJ2-3; D gene ambiguous. The CDR3 length is 12 residues. The V gene's germline CDR1 is ENHRY and CDR2 SYGVKD. The V and J ends lost 2 bases and 9 bases respectively, with 9 bases between them. The CDR3 protein is CAISESLETQYF. In nucleotides, the CDR3 is TGTGCCATCAGTGAGAGTTTGGAGACGCAGTATTTT.

This chain joins TRBV4-1 and TRBJ2-1, with D hard to call. The V and J ends lost 4 bases and 5 bases respectively, with 15 bases between them. CDR3 length: 15 residues. Germline V lookup: CDR1 MGHRA, CDR2 YSYEKL. Here the CDR3 reads CASSRRQNGNNEQFF. The CDR3 DNA reads TGCGCCAGCAGCCGGCGCCAGAACGGCAACAATGAGCAGTTCTTC.

The chain uses TRBV2 and TRBJ2-7, with D possibly TRBD2 on 6 matching bases. From germline, CDR1 is SNHLY and CDR2 FYNNEI. Trimming removed 2 bases at V and 6 bases at J, with 17 bases between. The CDR3 covers 15 residues. Here the CDR3 DNA reads TGTGCCAGCAGTGAACGGGGACTTCTCCCCACCGAGCAGTACTTC. Residues: CASSERGLLPTEQYF.